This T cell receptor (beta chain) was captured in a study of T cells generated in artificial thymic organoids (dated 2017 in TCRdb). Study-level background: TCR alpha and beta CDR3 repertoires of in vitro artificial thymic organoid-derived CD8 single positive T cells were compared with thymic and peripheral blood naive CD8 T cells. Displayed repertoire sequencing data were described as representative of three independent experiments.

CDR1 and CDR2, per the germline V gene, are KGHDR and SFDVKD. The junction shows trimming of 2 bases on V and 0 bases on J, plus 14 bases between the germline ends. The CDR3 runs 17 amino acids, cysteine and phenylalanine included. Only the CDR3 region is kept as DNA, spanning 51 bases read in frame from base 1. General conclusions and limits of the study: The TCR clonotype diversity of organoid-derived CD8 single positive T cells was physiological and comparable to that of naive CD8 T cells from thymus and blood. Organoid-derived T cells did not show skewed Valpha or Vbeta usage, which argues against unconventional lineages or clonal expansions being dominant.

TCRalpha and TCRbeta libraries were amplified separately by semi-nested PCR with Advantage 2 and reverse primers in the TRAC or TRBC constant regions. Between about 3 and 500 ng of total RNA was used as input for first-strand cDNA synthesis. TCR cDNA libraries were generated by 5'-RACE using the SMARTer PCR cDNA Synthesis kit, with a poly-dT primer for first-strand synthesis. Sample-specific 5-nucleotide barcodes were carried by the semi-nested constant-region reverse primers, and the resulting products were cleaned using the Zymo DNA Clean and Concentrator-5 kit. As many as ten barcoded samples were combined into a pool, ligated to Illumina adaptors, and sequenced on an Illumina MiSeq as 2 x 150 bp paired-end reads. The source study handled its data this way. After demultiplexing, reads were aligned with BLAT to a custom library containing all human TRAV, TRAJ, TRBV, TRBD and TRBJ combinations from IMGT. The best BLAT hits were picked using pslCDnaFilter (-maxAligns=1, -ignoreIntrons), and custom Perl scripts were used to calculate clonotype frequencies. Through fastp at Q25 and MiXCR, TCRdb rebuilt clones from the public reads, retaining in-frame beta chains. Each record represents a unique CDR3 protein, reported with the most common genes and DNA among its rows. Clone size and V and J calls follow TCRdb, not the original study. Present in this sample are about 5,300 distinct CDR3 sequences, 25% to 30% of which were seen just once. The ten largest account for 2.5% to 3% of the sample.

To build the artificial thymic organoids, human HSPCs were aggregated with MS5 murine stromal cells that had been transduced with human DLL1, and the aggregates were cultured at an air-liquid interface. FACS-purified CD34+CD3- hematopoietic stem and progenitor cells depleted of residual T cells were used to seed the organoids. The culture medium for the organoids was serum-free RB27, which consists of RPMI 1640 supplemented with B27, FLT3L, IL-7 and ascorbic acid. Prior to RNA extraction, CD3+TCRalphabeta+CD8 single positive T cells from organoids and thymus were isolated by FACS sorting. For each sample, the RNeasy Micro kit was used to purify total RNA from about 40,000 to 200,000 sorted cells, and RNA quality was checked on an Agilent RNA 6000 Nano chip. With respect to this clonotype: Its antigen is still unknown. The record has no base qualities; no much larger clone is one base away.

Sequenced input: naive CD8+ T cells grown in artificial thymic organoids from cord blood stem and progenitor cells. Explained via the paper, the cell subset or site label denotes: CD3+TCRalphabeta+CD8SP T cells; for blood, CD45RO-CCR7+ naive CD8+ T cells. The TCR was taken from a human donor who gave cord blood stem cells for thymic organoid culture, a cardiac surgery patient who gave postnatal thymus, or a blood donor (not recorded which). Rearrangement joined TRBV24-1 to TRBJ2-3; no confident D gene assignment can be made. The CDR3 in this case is CATSDYPADGSTDTQYF. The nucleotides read TGTGCCACCAGTGATTACCCGGCGGACGGTAGCACAGATACGCAGTATTTT.